The 6 T cell receptor beta chains reported below all come from one sample, sequenced in a study of OX40 agonist ivuxolimab in advanced cancers. Measured with immunoSEQ multiplex PCR; TCRdb has only the in-frame clones, and not every one. This sample yields 70,000 to 90,000 clones, of which approximately 89% are seen a single time; 0.3% to 0.45% belongs to the top ten. The specimen was CD4+ or CD8+ T cells sorted from blood, collected in a trial of the OX40 agonist ivuxolimab. The source is an adult with an advanced solid tumor such as melanoma, head and neck, liver or kidney cancer.

This clone was counted once. The chain joins TRBV13 to TRBJ1-1, with 7 bases lining up with TRBD1. V dropped 5 bases and J dropped 1; count of bases not matched to a gene: 7. Germline V gives CDR1 PRHDT, CDR2 FYEKMQ (reference sequence). This CDR3 has 15 residues. This CDR3 reads CASSNPYRGNTEAFF. CDR3 in DNA: TGTGCCAGCAGCAACCCCTACAGGGGGAACACTGAAGCTTTCTTT.

This sequence joins TRBV7-6 and TRBJ2-1; D is possibly TRBD2 (5 bases). Trimming removed 1 base at V and 3 bases at J, with 10 bases between. Germline CDR1 and CDR2: SGHVS and FNYEAQ. This CDR3 region has 15 residues. CDR3 DNA sequence: TGTGCCAGCAGCTTAGGGGCGGGCGTCTACAATGAGCAGTTCTTC. It specifies CASSLGAGVYNEQFF.

As DNA, the CDR3 is TGTGCCAGCAGCTTGGTGGTTGGAGGGGATACGCAGTATTTT. Amino acid sequence: CASSLVVGGDTQYF. The genes are TRBV5-8 and TRBJ2-3, with a tentative D call TRBD2 (6 bases). Deletions cut 0 bases from V and 6 bases from J, with 11 bases between. The germline CDR1 and CDR2 sequences are SGHTS and YDEGEE. The CDR3 is 14 residues long.

The chain employs TRBV11-3 and TRBJ1-1; D unclear. V gave up 4 bases and J gave up 0 bases, with 12 bases separating them. CDR3 length: 15 amino acids. In germline, CDR1 is SGHNT, CDR2 YENEEA. In nucleotides, the CDR3 is TGTGCCAGCAGCTCCGCCGGCAGGTTGAACACTGAAGCTTTCTTT. Translation gives CASSSAGRLNTEAFF.

The chain is built from TRBV9 and TRBJ2-1; D gene uncertain. The germline V and J ends were trimmed by 4 bases and 6 bases, with 11 bases remaining between them. Germline V gives CDR1 SGDLS, CDR2 YYNGEE. The CDR3 extends over 13 amino acids. CDR3 region: CASSPPSGNEQFF. The DNA for the CDR3 is TGTGCCAGCAGCCCACCCAGTGGCAATGAGCAGTTCTTC.

This clone was picked up one time. The chain has TRBV5-1 and TRBJ1-4, with 9 bases fitting TRBD1. Losses at the gene ends were 0 bases for V and 8 bases for J; bases not matched to a gene: 2. The CDR3 sequence is 14 residues long. The V gene's germline CDR1 is SGHRS and CDR2 YFSETQ. In DNA, the CDR3 is TGCGCCAGCAGCTTGGGACAGGGGGACGAAAAACTGTTTTTT. Amino acids: CASSLGQGDEKLFF.